The clone carrying this T cell receptor (beta chain) was recorded a few times. Its target is not known. This sample was taken from a study of CD8 T cells in ankylosing spondylitis. The study's findings and limits: Matched ankylosing spondylitis synovial fluid reportedly contained a significantly enriched population of disease-linked clones. Earlier studies detected some motif variants in reactive arthritis synovial fluid and blood. In ankylosing spondylitis blood, a motif of about 8 highly homologous TCR beta variants appeared characteristic.

Losses at the gene ends were 5 bases for V and 5 bases for J; bases not matched to a gene: 17. The CDR3 is 18 residues long. CDR1 is SGHAT, CDR2 FQNNGV, per germline. 5'-RACE, quantitative and with molecular barcodes, yielded the TCR beta libraries. MiXCR, run by TCRdb on the 5' RACE reads, gives a single entry per CDR3 protein. In the table there are some 700,000 distinct CDR3 sequences, under 20% of which are singletons. This clonotype was obtained from a male donor with ankylosing spondylitis. The sample taken for sequencing was blood, either unsorted or a sorted T cell fraction (not recorded which). This chain uses TRBV11-2 with TRBJ2-7; TRBD1 agrees at 11 bases. As DNA, the CDR3 is TGTGCCAGCAGCCCCTCAGCTTTTGTGGGGACAGGGGGTGACGAGCAGTACTTC. The encoded protein is CASSPSAFVGTGGDEQYF.